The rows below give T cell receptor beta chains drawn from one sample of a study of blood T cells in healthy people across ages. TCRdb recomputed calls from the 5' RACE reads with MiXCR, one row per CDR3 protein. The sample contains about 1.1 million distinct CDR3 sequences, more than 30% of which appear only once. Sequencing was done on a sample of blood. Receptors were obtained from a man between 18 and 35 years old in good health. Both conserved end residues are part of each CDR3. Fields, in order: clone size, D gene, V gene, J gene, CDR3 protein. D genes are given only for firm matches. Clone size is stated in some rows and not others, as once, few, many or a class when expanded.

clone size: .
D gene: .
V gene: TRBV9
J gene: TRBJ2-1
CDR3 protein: CASGVSYNEQFF

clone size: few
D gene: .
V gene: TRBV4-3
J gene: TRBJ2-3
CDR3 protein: CASSRPLGTSTDTQYF

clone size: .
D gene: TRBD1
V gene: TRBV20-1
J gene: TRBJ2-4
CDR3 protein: CSARGQGAGNIQYF

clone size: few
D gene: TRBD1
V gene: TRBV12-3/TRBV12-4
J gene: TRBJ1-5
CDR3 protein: CASSFERGVGGDQPQHF

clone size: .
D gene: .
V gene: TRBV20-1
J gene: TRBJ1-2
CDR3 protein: CSALARGGPNYGYTF

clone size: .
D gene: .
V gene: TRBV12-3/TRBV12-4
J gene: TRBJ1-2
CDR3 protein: CASSPSGRGYGYTF

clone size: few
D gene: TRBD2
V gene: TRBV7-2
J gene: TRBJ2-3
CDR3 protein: CASSSPTSGGPTQYF

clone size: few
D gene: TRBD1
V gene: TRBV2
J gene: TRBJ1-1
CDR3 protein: CATFGQGTNTEAFF

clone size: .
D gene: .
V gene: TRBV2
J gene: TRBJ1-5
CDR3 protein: CASSARTANQPQHF

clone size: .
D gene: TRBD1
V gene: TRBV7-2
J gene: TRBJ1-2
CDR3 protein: CASSLDMAGGYGYTF

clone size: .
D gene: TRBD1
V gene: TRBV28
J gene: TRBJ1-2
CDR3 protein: CASTVDRAGGYTF

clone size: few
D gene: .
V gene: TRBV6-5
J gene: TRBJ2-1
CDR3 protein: CASSYSIGDYNEQFF

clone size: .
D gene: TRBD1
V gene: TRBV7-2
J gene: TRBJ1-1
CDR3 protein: CASRETQGTNTEAFF

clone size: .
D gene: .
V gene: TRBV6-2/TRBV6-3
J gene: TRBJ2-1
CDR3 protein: CASSFNIFRGKYNEQFF